This TCR beta chain came from a study of molecular identifiers for immune sequencing clone quantification. Study overall: Four portions were sequenced after RNA from roughly 18,000 or 92,000 naive CD8 cells was split five ways in replicates. General study points: Clonotypes surpassing 20 RNA copies contained over 98% of effector molecules, versus under 1% in naive cells.

TCRdb processed the PCR reads anew with MiXCR; each CDR3 protein has one entry. The data hold some 580,000 distinct CDR3 sequences, with about 25% observed a single time. In the sort, naive CD8 T cells were defined as CD8+CD4-CCR7+CD45RA+. On this clonotype itself: What it binds is not known.

Germline-derived CDR1 and CDR2 are MNHEY and SMNVEV (reference sequence). Trimming pared 7 bases from V and 4 bases from J, leaving 11 bases between. CDR3 length: 12 residues. The sample consisted of naive CD8+ T cells from blood, with Jurkat cell RNA spiked in. This sample's subset: FACS-sorted CD8+CD4-CCR7+CD45RA+ naive T cells. This TCR was sampled from a human donor in good health. Some libraries in this study had Jurkat cell RNA spiked in. The chain recombines TRBV27 with TRBJ2-7, with D uncertain. The CDR3: CASISTAYEQYF. CDR3 nucleotide sequence: TGTGCCAGCATTTCAACGGCATACGAGCAGTACTTC.